This T cell receptor (beta chain) derives from a study of radiation and T cells in renal cell carcinoma. Turning to the study itself: Nephrectomy followed 15 Gy stereotactic body radiation by 4 weeks.

Profiling relied on immunoSEQ multiplex PCR, and the TCRdb table lists in-frame clones only, not all of them. The sample lists roughly 60,000 clones; roughly 72% were seen once. Details on this clone: What it binds is unknown.

General study findings and limits: Pretreatment tumor biopsies were lacking, so baseline clonotypes are unknown. In blood, top tumor clones expanded by 2 weeks, shrinking by 4.

Described time point: blood 2 weeks post-SBRT. The treatment denotes: 15 Gy SBRT to primary tumor, nephrectomy 4 weeks later. This renal cell carcinoma was of the clear cell type. The germline V and J ends were trimmed by 5 bases and 2 bases, with 10 bases remaining between them. Germline V CDR1 and CDR2: SGHRS, YFSETQ. This CDR3 contains 13 residues. The clonotype comes from a man between 60 and 70 years old with renal cell carcinoma. The sample consisted of blood, taken from a patient whose treatment included radiotherapy and nephrectomy. The chain links TRBV5-1 to TRBJ2-5; no firm D call. The CDR3 DNA follows: TGCGCCAGCAGTTTTGAGTGGCAAGAGACCCAGTACTTC. Amino acids: CASSFEWQETQYF.